A selection of T cell receptor beta chains follows, all from one sample in a study of T-cell reconstitution after alpha-beta-depleted transplantation in children. Each CDR3 protein is one row after TCRdb ran MiXCR on the PCR reads. Seen here are a few hundred thousand distinct CDR3 sequences, roughly a quarter observed once, and the top ten hold about 5%. Sequenced material: PBMCs, mostly from graft donor cells, taken 360 days after TCRalphabeta/CD19-depleted stem cell transplant. The receptor source for this set is a female patient aged 2-15 years who had a stem cell transplant for congenital amegakaryocytic thrombocytopenia, so the T cells may come from the graft donor. Both conserved end residues are part of each CDR3. D genes are given only for firm matches. Not every row has a clone size; where given, it reads once, few, many or a size class.

-,-,TRBJ2-1,TRBV18,TGTGCCAGCTCACCACGAAGCGTGAGTTCCTACAATGAGCAGTTCTTC,CASSPRSVSSYNEQFF
-,many,TRBJ2-1,TRBV20-1,TGCAGTGCAATCAACACGAGGGGGATCTACAATGAGCAGTTCTTC,CSAINTRGIYNEQFF
-,few,TRBJ2-1,TRBV5-6,TGTGCCAGCAGCTTGGTTGGAGTTAACTACAATGAGCAGTTCTTC,CASSLVGVNYNEQFF
TRBD2,-,TRBJ2-1,TRBV9,TGTGCCAGCAGCGTAGTAGGACTAGCGGACAATGAGCAGTTCTTC,CASSVVGLADNEQFF
-,-,TRBJ2-7,TRBV12-3/TRBV12-4,TGTGCCAGCAGTTTTCGATACGAGCAGTACTTC,CASSFRYEQYF
-,-,TRBJ1-1,TRBV27,TGTGCCAGCAGTACCACTCCTCCCGGGTATGGCGCTGAAGCTTTCTTT,CASSTTPPGYGAEAFF
-,few,TRBJ2-7,TRBV2,TGTGCCAGCAGTGGGCTTATTCGTAGCGAGAGCGAGCAGTACTTC,CASSGLIRSESEQYF
TRBD2,few,TRBJ2-7,TRBV15,TGTGCCACCAGCAGAGCTGTGGGACTAGCGGACTCCTACGAGCAGTACTTC,CATSRAVGLADSYEQYF
-,-,TRBJ2-1,TRBV20-1,TGCAGAGCAGGGGCCCATGAGCAGTTCTTC,CRAGAHEQFF
TRBD2,-,TRBJ2-1,TRBV29-1,TGCAGCATTGCCCCCGGGGCGGGAGTTAAGAACAATGAGCAGTTCTTC,CSIAPGAGVKNNEQFF
TRBD1,-,TRBJ1-1,TRBV5-4,TGTGCCAGCAGCACAGGGGGCTTGTACACTGAAGCTTTCTTT,CASSTGGLYTEAFF
TRBD1,-,TRBJ2-5,TRBV9,TGTGCCAGCAGCGAGACCCCCTCCTTGGGACAGGGTGGCGAGACCCAGTACTTC,CASSETPSLGQGGETQYF
TRBD2,few,TRBJ2-1,TRBV5-1,TGCGCCAGCAGCTTGGTTCGGACTAGCTCCACTCCGAGCTCCTACAATGAGCAGTTCTTC,CASSLVRTSSTPSSYNEQFF
TRBD1,-,TRBJ1-4,TRBV7-2,TGTGCCAGCAGCTTATCGACAGGGACTAATGAAAAACTGTTTTTT,CASSLSTGTNEKLFF
-,-,TRBJ2-7,TRBV4-1,TGCGCCAGCAGCCGCACGGGACCCACTCCCTACGAGCAGTACTTC,CASSRTGPTPYEQYF
-,once,TRBJ2-5,TRBV18,TGTGCCAGCTCACCCCTACAGACACAAGAGACCCAGTACTTC,CASSPLQTQETQYF
-,many,TRBJ2-2,TRBV2,TGTGCCAGCAGTGAATCGAACGGACAGACCGGGGAGCTGTTTTTT,CASSESNGQTGELFF
TRBD2,-,TRBJ2-7,TRBV4-1,TGCGCCAGCAGCCAAGGGGGACTAGCGGGAGGCGAGCAGTACTTC,CASSQGGLAGGEQYF
-,-,TRBJ2-5,TRBV6-5,TGTGCCAGCAGTTACTCGCTTGCAATCATGCGGGAGACCCAGTACTTC,CASSYSLAIMRETQYF
-,-,TRBJ2-7,TRBV28,TGTGCATCTATATCCGGACGGAACTACGAGCAGTACTTC,CASISGRNYEQYF
-,-,TRBJ1-2,TRBV6-1,TGTGCCAGCAGGGAAGGACGACGGGCAGGCTATGGCTACACCTTC,CASREGRRAGYGYTF
TRBD2,-,TRBJ2-7,TRBV6-5,TGTGCCAGCAGTTACGGGACTAGCGGGAGGGCCCGCTACGAGCAGTACTTC,CASSYGTSGRARYEQYF
-,many,TRBJ1-4,TRBV5-1,TGCGCCAGCAGCGTCGGAACCCACGGGAAACTGTTTTTT,CASSVGTHGKLFF
-,few,TRBJ2-3,TRBV4-3,TGCGCCAACAGCCAAGAACGCACAGATACGCAGTATTTT,CANSQERTDTQYF
-,few,TRBJ2-1,TRBV9,TGTGCCAGCAGCGTAGCTGGGGGGATCTATGAGCAGTTCTTC,CASSVAGGIYEQFF
TRBD1,few,TRBJ1-1,TRBV4-3,TGCGCCAGCAGCCAGCGCCCCGGGGACAGGGTTTTCACTGAAGCTTTCTTT,CASSQRPGDRVFTEAFF
-,-,TRBJ2-3,TRBV11-2,TGTGCCAGCAGCTCAAACTCAGGGAATACAGATACGCAGTATTTT,CASSSNSGNTDTQYF
TRBD2,few,TRBJ2-1,TRBV20-1,TGCAGTGCTAGAGACGGACTAGCGGGAGTACATGAGCAGTTCTTC,CSARDGLAGVHEQFF
-,-,TRBJ2-2,TRBV6-1,TGTGCCAGCAGCGACGACGGGAACACCGGGGAGCTGTTTTTT,CASSDDGNTGELFF
-,-,TRBJ2-1,TRBV4-2,TGTGCCAGCAGCCAAGGGACTACCGAACTCAAACGCAGCTCCTACAATGAGCAGTTCTTC,CASSQGTTELKRSSYNEQFF
-,-,TRBJ2-2,TRBV21-1,TGTGCCAGCAGCAAAGGACGGAACACCGGGGAGCTGTTTTTT,CASSKGRNTGELFF
-,few,TRBJ2-5,TRBV29-1,TGCAGCGGGGGCCTATTGGGTAGGGAGACCCAGTACTTC,CSGGLLGRETQYF
-,few,TRBJ2-4,TRBV20-1,TGCATCGTCCGGGGACTAGCCAAAAACATTCAGTACTTC,CIVRGLAKNIQYF
-,-,TRBJ1-4,TRBV25-1,TGTGCCAGCGTGAGTGGTGGGGGCTCAACTAATGAAAAACTGTTTTTT,CASVSGGGSTNEKLFF
TRBD2,few,TRBJ2-1,TRBV29-1,TGCAGCGTCCCGGGACTAGCGGACAATGAGCAGTTCTTC,CSVPGLADNEQFF
TRBD2,few,TRBJ2-1,TRBV20-1,TGCAGTGCTAGCGGGGGGGAGTCCTCGCAGTTCTTC,CSASGGESSQFF
TRBD2,-,TRBJ2-7,TRBV20-1,TGCAGTGCTAGTCAACGGGCGGGGGGCCCCGTCGGCGGGCAGTACTTC,CSASQRAGGPVGGQYF
-,-,TRBJ1-2,TRBV6-1,TGTGCCAGCACCCTAGGCGGCAGCTATGGCTACACCTTC,CASTLGGSYGYTF
-,few,TRBJ1-4,TRBV7-8,TGTGCCAGCAGCTTAGGATTTTTGTTTAGTCAGGAAAAACTGTTTTTT,CASSLGFLFSQEKLFF
TRBD2,-,TRBJ2-3,TRBV4-2,TGTGCCAGCAGCCGTAGCGGGCCCAGCACAGATACGCAGTATTTT,CASSRSGPSTDTQYF
TRBD2,few,TRBJ2-2,TRBV20-1,TGCAGTGCTAGAGCCCGGGGGGGCACCACCGGGGAGCTGTTTTTT,CSARARGGTTGELFF
-,-,TRBJ1-3,TRBV28,TGTGCCAGCATTTCCATTGGAAACACCATATATTTT,CASISIGNTIYF
TRBD2,-,TRBJ2-3,TRBV7-9,TGTGCCAACTCACTAGCGGGAACAGATACGCAGTATTTT,CANSLAGTDTQYF
-,-,TRBJ1-5,TRBV24-1,TGTGCCACCAGTGCTCTCTATAGCAATCAGCCCCAGCATTTT,CATSALYSNQPQHF
-,few,TRBJ2-1,TRBV6-6,TGTGCCAGCAGGAAGGGCCCCGCAAATGAGCAGTTCTTC,CASRKGPANEQFF
TRBD1,few,TRBJ1-1,TRBV12-3/TRBV12-4,TGTGCCAGCACCCCAAACGGGCGGCAGGGGGCCGTTGAAGCTTTCTTT,CASTPNGRQGAVEAFF
-,-,TRBJ1-6,TRBV5-6,TGTGCCAGCAGCTTCCTCGACCAGGTGAATTCAGCCCTCCACTTT,CASSFLDQVNSALHF
-,few,TRBJ1-2,TRBV29-1,TGCAGCTCCGGAGGCGGGGACTATGGCTACACCTTC,CSSGGGDYGYTF
-,few,TRBJ1-2,TRBV18,TGTGCCAGCTCACCAATATCAGGGGATGGCTACACCTTC,CASSPISGDGYTF